These T cell receptor beta chains were read from a single sample in a study of blood T cell repertoires in COVID-19. Only in-frame clones appear in the TCRdb table, and some are missing; sequencing was by immunoSEQ multiplex PCR. The repertoire holds tens of thousands of clones, with around 85% as singletons. The sample comprised peripheral blood. The source is a human donor in a cohort sampled during active COVID-19. Each CDR3 is given with its conserved first and last residue. The D gene is left open where the match is weak. A row's size may be missing; if present it is once, few, many or a size class.

V gene: TRBV7-9; clone size: once; CDR3 length: 13; J gene: TRBJ2-1; D gene: NA; CDR3 protein: CASSLASFREQFF; CDR3 DNA: TGTGCCAGCAGCTTAGCTAGCTTTAGGGAGCAGTTCTTC
V gene: TRBV3-1/TRBV3-2; clone size: once; CDR3 length: 17; J gene: TRBJ2-2; D gene: NA; CDR3 protein: CASSPISRLEETGELFF; CDR3 DNA: TGTGCCAGCAGCCCGATCTCCCGGCTAGAGGAAACCGGGGAGCTGTTTTTT
V gene: TRBV7-8; clone size: NA; CDR3 length: 13; J gene: TRBJ2-5; D gene: NA; CDR3 protein: CASGRDLQETQYF; CDR3 DNA: TGTGCCAGCGGCCGGGACTTACAAGAGACCCAGTACTTC
V gene: TRBV24-1; clone size: NA; CDR3 length: 16; J gene: TRBJ2-1; D gene: TRBD1; CDR3 protein: CATSDTPGQAYNEQFF; CDR3 DNA: TGTGCCACCAGTGATACTCCGGGACAGGCCTACAATGAGCAGTTCTTC
V gene: TRBV2; clone size: few; CDR3 length: 15; J gene: TRBJ1-6; D gene: TRBD1; CDR3 protein: CASSDLPRGNSPLHF; CDR3 DNA: TGTGCCAGCAGTGATCTACCCAGGGGGAATTCACCCCTCCACTTT
V gene: TRBV7-3; clone size: NA; CDR3 length: 13; J gene: TRBJ1-2; D gene: NA; CDR3 protein: CASSLGEGYGYTF; CDR3 DNA: TGTGCCAGCAGCTTAGGGGAGGGCTATGGCTACACCTTC
V gene: TRBV9; clone size: NA; CDR3 length: 11; J gene: TRBJ1-2; D gene: NA; CDR3 protein: CASSSGYGYTF; CDR3 DNA: TGTGCCAGCAGTTCAGGGTATGGCTACACCTTC
V gene: TRBV14; clone size: NA; CDR3 length: 17; J gene: TRBJ2-1; D gene: TRBD1; CDR3 protein: CASSQDPDRGIYNEQFF; CDR3 DNA: TGTGCCAGCAGCCAAGATCCGGACAGGGGGATCTACAATGAGCAGTTCTTC
V gene: TRBV7-2; clone size: NA; CDR3 length: 16; J gene: TRBJ2-3; D gene: TRBD2; CDR3 protein: CASSLGQAGGPDTQYF; CDR3 DNA: TGTGCCAGCAGCTTAGGTCAAGCGGGAGGTCCAGATACGCAGTATTTT
V gene: TRBV5-1; clone size: few; CDR3 length: 15; J gene: TRBJ1-5; D gene: TRBD1; CDR3 protein: CASSPRTGMNQPQHF; CDR3 DNA: TGCGCCAGCAGCCCCCGGACAGGGATGAATCAGCCCCAGCATTTT
V gene: TRBV28; clone size: few; CDR3 length: 16; J gene: TRBJ1-4; D gene: NA; CDR3 protein: CASTPASGVPNEKLFF; CDR3 DNA: TGTGCCAGCACCCCGGCCTCGGGGGTCCCTAATGAAAAACTGTTTTTT
V gene: TRBV7-2; clone size: NA; CDR3 length: 15; J gene: TRBJ1-3; D gene: NA; CDR3 protein: CASSFGESSGNTIYF; CDR3 DNA: TGTGCCAGCAGCTTCGGGGAAAGCTCTGGAAACACCATATATTTT
V gene: TRBV9; clone size: NA; CDR3 length: 16; J gene: TRBJ2-2; D gene: TRBD1; CDR3 protein: CASSWGTGYDTGELFF; CDR3 DNA: TGTGCCAGCAGCTGGGGGACAGGGTACGACACCGGGGAGCTGTTTTTT
V gene: TRBV27; clone size: NA; CDR3 length: 16; J gene: TRBJ2-3; D gene: NA; CDR3 protein: CASLPTSWPGTDTQYF; CDR3 DNA: TGTGCCAGCCTACCTACTAGTTGGCCAGGCACAGATACGCAGTATTTT
V gene: TRBV7-9; clone size: once; CDR3 length: 14; J gene: TRBJ2-1; D gene: NA; CDR3 protein: CASSLGRTVNEQFF; CDR3 DNA: TGTGCCAGCAGCTTAGGCCGGACAGTAAATGAGCAGTTCTTC
V gene: TRBV27; clone size: NA; CDR3 length: 15; J gene: TRBJ2-7; D gene: NA; CDR3 protein: CASSVIGGRFYEQYF; CDR3 DNA: TGTGCCAGTTCCGTGATCGGGGGGCGCTTCTACGAGCAGTACTTC
V gene: TRBV5-8; clone size: NA; CDR3 length: 13; J gene: TRBJ1-1; D gene: NA; CDR3 protein: CASSPWANTEAFF; CDR3 DNA: TGTGCCAGCAGCCCGTGGGCTAACACTGAAGCTTTCTTT
V gene: TRBV7-8; clone size: NA; CDR3 length: 16; J gene: TRBJ2-4; D gene: NA; CDR3 protein: CASSLTGGAGKNIQYF; CDR3 DNA: TGTGCCAGCAGCTTAACGGGGGGCGCGGGCAAAAACATTCAGTACTTC
V gene: TRBV5-1; clone size: NA; CDR3 length: 14; J gene: TRBJ1-1; D gene: TRBD1; CDR3 protein: CASSLQGADTEAFF; CDR3 DNA: TGCGCCAGCAGCTTACAGGGGGCGGACACTGAAGCTTTCTTT
V gene: TRBV5-4; clone size: NA; CDR3 length: 13; J gene: TRBJ1-2; D gene: NA; CDR3 protein: CASSLDRDYGYTF; CDR3 DNA: TGTGCCAGCAGCTTGGACAGGGACTATGGCTACACCTTC
V gene: TRBV11-3; clone size: NA; CDR3 length: 17; J gene: TRBJ2-1; D gene: TRBD2; CDR3 protein: CASSLGLAGGPRNEQFF; CDR3 DNA: TGTGCCAGCAGCCTGGGACTAGCGGGAGGGCCCCGCAATGAGCAGTTCTTC
V gene: TRBV28; clone size: NA; CDR3 length: 12; J gene: TRBJ2-5; D gene: TRBD2; CDR3 protein: CASTSSGETQYF; CDR3 DNA: TGTGCCAGCACTTCTAGCGGAGAGACCCAGTACTTC
V gene: TRBV27; clone size: few; CDR3 length: 15; J gene: TRBJ1-3; D gene: NA; CDR3 protein: CASSLSRGPGNTIYF; CDR3 DNA: TGTGCCAGCAGTCTCTCTCGCGGTCCTGGAAACACCATATATTTT
V gene: TRBV11-1; clone size: few; CDR3 length: 14; J gene: TRBJ2-2; D gene: NA; CDR3 protein: CASSLTTVTGELFF; CDR3 DNA: TGTGCCAGCAGCTTAACGACTGTCACCGGGGAGCTGTTTTTT
V gene: TRBV5-8; clone size: NA; CDR3 length: 15; J gene: TRBJ2-5; D gene: NA; CDR3 protein: CASSLARVGQETQYF; CDR3 DNA: TGTGCCAGCAGCTTGGCCAGGGTTGGCCAAGAGACCCAGTACTTC
V gene: TRBV3-1/TRBV3-2; clone size: once; CDR3 length: 19; J gene: TRBJ2-1; D gene: TRBD2; CDR3 protein: CASSQPGLAGSRHRNEQFF; CDR3 DNA: TGTGCCAGCAGCCAACCGGGACTAGCGGGATCCCGGCATCGGAATGAGCAGTTCTTC
V gene: TRBV19; clone size: NA; CDR3 length: 16; J gene: TRBJ1-1; D gene: NA; CDR3 protein: CASSLPGHPRDTEAFF; CDR3 DNA: TGTGCCAGTAGTCTCCCGGGTCATCCCAGGGACACTGAAGCTTTCTTT